This TCR beta chain is from a study of shared T cell receptors in the human thymus. V was cut by 3 bases and J by 4 bases, with 22 bases left in between. Germline lookup yields CDR1 MDHEN and CDR2 SYDVKM. The CDR3 length is 18 residues. Using immunoSEQ multiplex PCR, the repertoire was profiled, and TCRdb retains in-frame clones only, with some absent. The table records over 650,000 clones, 70% to 90% of them present only once. These data were also reused for a study on human thymus T cells. This second study says: Corrective cardiac operations yielded the resected thymus tissue.

The chain has TRBV28 and TRBJ1-5; D possibly corresponds to TRBD1 (6 bases). The receptor was derived from a boy in the first two years of life with a congenital heart defect. The specimen was thymocytes. The CDR3: CASSLPGGGHYFNQPQHF. In nucleotides, the CDR3 is TGTGCCAGCAGTTTGCCGGGGGGGGGACACTACTTTAATCAGCCCCAGCATTTT.